This T cell receptor beta chain was recorded in a study of blood T cell repertoires in COVID-19 (dated by TCRdb to the early 2020s). A note on the overall study: The collaborator samples originated in the United States, Italy and Spain and spanned the acute and convalescent phases of COVID-19. The prospective study material was composed of cDNA or gDNA derived from T cells, B-cell-depleted T cells, or PBMCs. The repertoires were released in a freely available public database intended as a resource for research on the immune response to SARS-CoV-2. HLA class I and class II types, where available, came from metadata supplied by the sample provider rather than from assay-based typing. Samples came from the ongoing ImmuneRACE study (first 160 participants) plus 1,254 subjects from 6 global collaborators. Subjects who had been exposed to COVID-19, were actively infected with it, or had recovered from it provided the deeply sampled blood TCRbeta repertoires that made up the dataset. Nearly every sample came with metadata listing a de-identified subject ID, COVID-19 status, age in years and sex. The paper as a whole reports these results and caveats: Clinical and demographic metadata were provided uncurated, with the amount varying by source and participant.

TCRbeta CDR3 regions were amplified from genomic DNA using the immunoSEQ Assay, a bias-controlled multiplex PCR. The source study handled its data this way. Nucleated cell counts per sample were estimated from amplification of reference gene primers within the assay. To quantify the absolute abundance of each unique TCRbeta CDR3 rearrangement, sequence reads were collapsed and filtered. For each sample, productive Simpson clonality was calculated by taking the square root of Simpson's diversity index across productive rearrangements. This is the immuneACCESS table as TCRdb keeps it, with only in-frame sequences that have V and J called. A part of the clones is gone; compared with another copy, unresolved V genes explain less than half, and the rest is unexplained. V, J and clone size were drawn from that table, and D and trimming were deduced from the DNA. This sample is represented by some 320,000 clones; more than 75% of them were singletons. The leading ten clones occupy about 5.4% of the sample.

The CDR3 has 13 amino acids, counting the end cysteine and phenylalanine. The entry retains the CDR3 DNA only, 39 bases that are in frame from base 1. V loses 0 bases of germline sequence and J loses 4 bases, and the interval between the two ends is 6 bases. CDR1 and CDR2, per the germline V gene, are SGHAT and FQNNGV. Participants in the prospective study were enrolled through a virtual design, were aged about 18 to 89 years, and lived in approximately 25 United States geographic areas. To assign participants to cohorts, the prospective study relied on clinical history that participants themselves reported in a screening survey and a study questionnaire. Recovered participants in ImmuneRACE Cohort 3 were defined by two consecutive negative NP/OP PCR tests, clearance by a healthcare professional, or resolution of symptoms. Each participant in the prospective study had whole blood, serum and a nasopharyngeal or oropharyngeal swab collected by mobile phlebotomists. Prospective study participants could optionally give additional blood draws and questionnaires over a roughly 2-month period. Prospective study blood samples were shipped either frozen or at room temperature before DNA extraction.

This clone was found a few times. Its cognate antigen has yet to be identified. No clone much larger than this one lies a single base away; base qualities are absent. The sequenced material came from PBMCs or T cells enriched from blood (not recorded which). This sequence originates from a woman aged 30 to 39 who had recovered from COVID-19. The V gene is TRBV11-2 and the J gene is TRBJ1-2; no D gene is confidently identified. The DNA sequence is TGTGCCAGCAGCTTAGATCAGGTCTATGGCTACACCTTC. Its product reads: CASSLDQVYGYTF.